The 20 T cell receptor beta chains below come from one sample, sequenced in a study of Ad26.COV2.S vaccination and SARS-CoV-2 variants. Treatment reported: 15 to 20 received Ad26.COV2.S at low or high dose, single or two shots; roughly five received placebo; per-sample allocation not given. The study sampled participants on day 63 after the first vaccine or placebo injection. TCRdb's copy holds only in-frame clones and misses some; the assay was immunoSEQ multiplex PCR. The table includes around 270,000 clones, around 88% detected once. Sample: peripheral blood, taken in a trial of Ad26.COV2.S vaccine versus placebo. The origin of the receptors is a person between 18 and 59 years old who received the Ad26.COV2.S COVID-19 vaccine or a placebo.

The chain combines TRBV4-3 with TRBJ2-3; D is unclear. Per germline, CDR1 LGHNA and CDR2 YSLEER. The CDR3 is made up of 14 amino acids. V shed 1 base and J shed 0 bases, with 5 bases lying between them. CDR3: CASSQGESTDTQYF. CDR3 bases: TGCGCCAGCAGCCAAGGAGAGAGCACAGATACGCAGTATTTT.

This rearrangement joins TRBV19 to TRBJ1-5; no clear D gene. Germline V gives CDR1 LNHDA, CDR2 SQIVND (reference sequence). The CDR3 extends over 13 amino acids. V was trimmed by 7 bases and J by 4 bases, leaving 11 bases between them. The chain's CDR3 is CASNLGQNQPQHF. CDR3 DNA: TGTGCCAGTAATCTAGGGCAGAATCAGCCCCAGCATTTT.

The chain links TRBV7-9 to TRBJ2-3; 12 bases align to TRBD2. CDR3 length: 19 amino acids. V gave up 5 bases and J gave up 2 bases; unmatched junction bases: 14. Germline V gene data show CDR1 as SEHNR and CDR2 as FQNEAQ (reference sequence). DNA for the CDR3: TGTGCCAGCAGCATCGGACTAGCGGGAAGGGGGGGCCCCACAGATACGCAGTATTTT. The encoded protein is CASSIGLAGRGGPTDTQYF.

The J gene is TRBJ2-1, the V gene TRBV30, with 9 bases aligning to TRBD2. The CDR3 has 14 residues. Trimming cost V 2 bases and J 8 bases; bases outside gene matches: 7. Germline lookup yields CDR1 GTSNPN and CDR2 SVGIG (reference sequence). The CDR3 loop reads CAWSLGTSTDEQFF. For the CDR3, the DNA is TGTGCCTGGAGTTTAGGGACTAGCACCGATGAGCAGTTCTTC. The full variable domain, with the rest looked up from reference TRBV30 and TRBJ2-1, is SQTIHQWPATLVQPVGSPLSLECTVEGTSNPNLYWYRQAAGRGLQLLFYSVGIGQISSEVPQNLSASRPQDRQFILSSKKLLLSDSGFYLCAWSLGTSTDEQFFGPGTRLTVL.

The V call is TRBV6-2 or TRBV6-3, the J call TRBJ1-5; D gene unclear. Trimming took off 2 bases at V and 4 bases at J, with 6 bases between the two ends. Germline CDR1 reads MNHEY; CDR2 reads SVGEGT. The CDR3 runs to 13 residues. The CDR3 nucleotides are TGTGCCAGCAGTTACGGCACAAATCAGCCCCAGCATTTT. It is translated as CASSYGTNQPQHF.

V gene TRBV7-2 combines with J gene TRBJ2-7, with D maybe TRBD2 (6 bases). Germline CDR1 is SGHTA and CDR2 is FQGNSA. V was clipped by 1 base and J by 2 bases, with 12 bases between them. The CDR3 extends over 15 amino acids. The CDR3 region is CASSLGGRYPYEQYV. The CDR3 region has the DNA TGTGCCAGCAGCTTAGGAGGGAGGTACCCCTACGAGCAGTACGTC.

The chain links TRBV9 to TRBJ2-1; the match to TRBD2 covers 8 bases. The CDR3 runs 12 residues. Germline trimming cut 6 bases from V and 5 bases from J; bases unmatched to any gene: 1. Germline CDR1 SGDLS, CDR2 YYNGEE. The CDR3 reads CASKGLDNEQFF. The CDR3, as DNA: TGTGCCAGCAAGGGACTAGACAATGAGCAGTTCTTC.

The J gene is TRBJ2-3, the V gene TRBV7-2, with D maybe TRBD2 (7 bases). V lost 2 bases, J lost 5 bases, and 17 bases lay in between. The CDR3 has 16 amino acids. CDR1 is SGHTA, CDR2 FQGNSA, per germline. The CDR3 is CASSLSGRARGDTQYF. CDR3 coding DNA: TGTGCCAGCAGCTTAAGTGGGAGGGCCAGGGGAGATACGCAGTATTTT. The full variable domain, completed using reference TRBV7-2 and TRBJ2-3, is GAGVSQSPSNKVTEKGKDVELRCDPISGHTALYWYRQSLGQGLEFLIYFQGNSAPDKSGLPSDRFSAERTGGSVSTLTIQRTQQEDSAVYLCASSLSGRARGDTQYFGPGTRLTVL.

V gene TRBV4-1 combines with J gene TRBJ2-1; 7 nucleotides line up with TRBD2. CDR3 size: 16 residues. Germline V gives CDR1 MGHRA, CDR2 YSYEKL. V lost 0 bases and J lost 5; bases outside the gene matches: 7. The CDR3 protein is CASSQDSGLGNNEQFF. CDR3 sequence (DNA): TGCGCCAGCAGCCAAGATAGCGGGTTAGGCAACAATGAGCAGTTCTTC.

This clone was counted a few times. This chain links TRBV30 with TRBJ2-2, with TRBD2 matching 10 bases. Per the germline V gene, CDR1 is GTSNPN and CDR2 is SVGIG (reference sequence). The CDR3 runs to 18 residues. V trimming: 2 bases; J trimming: 3 bases; junction bases outside the gene matches: 12. CDR3 in DNA: TGTGCCTGGAGTATGGGGCTAGCGGGAGAGCTAGACACCGGGGAGCTGTTTTTT. Translated: CAWSMGLAGELDTGELFF. Based on the CDR3 plus reference TRBV30 and TRBJ2-2, the full variable domain is SQTIHQWPATLVQPVGSPLSLECTVEGTSNPNLYWYRQAAGRGLQLLFYSVGIGQISSEVPQNLSASRPQDRQFILSSKKLLLSDSGFYLCAWSMGLAGELDTGELFFGEGSRLTVL.

Written as DNA, the CDR3 is TGTGCCAGCAGGCTTGGACAGGTTGAAGCCACAGATACGCAGTATTTT. Protein: CASRLGQVEATDTQYF. V is TRBV6-6 and J is TRBJ2-3, with TRBD1 identical over 7 bases. The CDR3 is 16 amino acids. Germline loops: CDR1 MNHNY, CDR2 SVGAGI (reference sequence). V trimming: 6 bases; J trimming: 2 bases; junction bases outside the gene matches: 11.

The chain couples TRBV30 to TRBJ2-5; 8 bases align to TRBD2. Looked up from germline, CDR1 is GTSNPN and CDR2 is SVGIG (reference sequence). Unmatched junction bases numbered 9, after V lost 5 bases and J lost 4 bases. This CDR3 comprises 14 residues. CDR3 amino acids: CAWDPGLVRETQYF. The CDR3 nucleotides are TGTGCCTGGGATCCGGGACTAGTCCGAGAGACCCAGTACTTC.

The chain joins TRBV9 to TRBJ2-1; D possibly uses TRBD1 or TRBD2 (5 bases each). Germline CDR1 reads SGDLS; CDR2 reads YYNGEE. This CDR3 contains 14 residues. The V gene lost 7 bases and the J gene lost 10 bases, with 21 bases spanning the gap. This CDR3 is CASARGYLDEEQFF. The CDR3 nucleotides are TGTGCCAGCGCACGGGGCTACCTTGACGAAGAGCAGTTCTTC.

This chain joins TRBV6-2 or TRBV6-3 and TRBJ2-3; unclear D gene. Deletions cut 2 bases from V and 6 bases from J, with 18 bases between. CDR3 length equals 16 residues. CDR1 and CDR2 from the germline V gene are MNHEY and SVGEGT. The CDR3 sequence is CASSYDRIKALDTQYF. The CDR3 DNA reads TGTGCCAGCAGTTACGACCGAATCAAAGCATTGGATACGCAGTATTTT.

The gene calls are TRBV2 and TRBJ1-2; no firm D call. In germline, CDR1 is SNHLY, CDR2 FYNNEI. The CDR3 covers 15 residues. Trimming cost V 5 bases and J 6 bases, with 19 bases left between them. Here the CDR3 reads CASSFFEGGKDGYTF. The CDR3 nucleotides are TGTGCCAGCAGTTTCTTCGAGGGAGGGAAGGATGGCTACACCTTC.

The genes are TRBV3-1 (or the pseudogene TRBV3-2) and TRBJ1-1, with 9 bases fitting TRBD1. The CDR3 sequence is 17 residues long. The junction had 5 bases not matched to a gene; V was cut back by 0 bases and J by 0 bases. Looked up from germline, CDR1 is LGHDT and CDR2 is YNNKEL (reference sequence). The DNA for the CDR3 is TGTGCCAGCAGCCAAGATTGGACAGGGGCCATGAACACTGAAGCTTTCTTT. This gives the protein CASSQDWTGAMNTEAFF.

The CDR3, as DNA: TGTGCCAGCAGTTACCGGGGGCACTCCTACAATGAGCAGTTCTTC. Translated: CASSYRGHSYNEQFF. The rearrangement joins TRBV6-2 or TRBV6-3 to TRBJ2-1; the D call may be TRBD1 or TRBD2 (6 bases each). This CDR3 comprises 15 residues. Germline V gene lookup returns CDR1 MNHEY and CDR2 SVGEGT. V was trimmed by 2 bases and J by 0 bases, leaving 8 bases between them.

The CDR3 nucleotides are TGTGCCTGGACAACAGGGTACTATGGCTACACCTTC. This sequence encodes CAWTTGYYGYTF. J is TRBJ1-2 and V is TRBV30; a weak D match, TRBD1 (6 bases). CDR3 length: 12 amino acids. The germline V gene has CDR1 GTSNPN and CDR2 SVGIG (reference sequence). V lost 4 bases, J lost 3 bases, and 9 bases lay in between.

This clone has only a few counts. This sequence joins TRBV3-1 (or the pseudogene TRBV3-2) and TRBJ2-1; 8 bases match TRBD2. From germline, CDR1 is LGHDT and CDR2 YNNKEL (reference sequence). The CDR3 runs 16 residues. Unmatched junction bases numbered 5, after V lost 0 bases and J lost 4 bases. CDR3 loop: CASSQEKIAGYNEQFF. The CDR3 DNA follows: TGTGCCAGCAGCCAAGAAAAAATAGCGGGATACAATGAGCAGTTCTTC.

The gene calls are TRBV6-4 and TRBJ2-3, with 7 positions matching TRBD2. The CDR3 covers 14 residues. V gave up 6 bases and J gave up 1 base; unmatched junction bases: 4. CDR1 and CDR2 (germline): MRHNA, SNTAGT. As DNA, the CDR3 is TGTGCCAGCAGCCCTGGGGGGGGCACAGATACGCAGTATTTT. This translates into CASSPGGGTDTQYF.